This T cell receptor (beta chain) is from a study of blood T cell repertoires in COVID-19. Libraries were prepared by immunoSEQ multiplex PCR; TCRdb keeps only in-frame clonotypes and omits some of them. This table has around 43,000 clones, 86% appearing once. This CDR3 region has 17 residues. V trimming: 0 bases; J trimming: 4 bases; junction bases outside the gene matches: 9. The germline V gene has CDR1 SGHNT and CDR2 YYREEE (reference sequence). The sample consisted of peripheral blood. The sequence came from a man in his forties or fifties in a cohort sampled during active COVID-19. The chain has TRBV5-4 and TRBJ2-1; 8 bases are a match to TRBD2. CDR3 sequence reads: CASSLGLASGYYNEQFF. The DNA for the CDR3 is TGTGCCAGCAGCTTGGGACTAGCGAGTGGTTATTACAATGAGCAGTTCTTC.